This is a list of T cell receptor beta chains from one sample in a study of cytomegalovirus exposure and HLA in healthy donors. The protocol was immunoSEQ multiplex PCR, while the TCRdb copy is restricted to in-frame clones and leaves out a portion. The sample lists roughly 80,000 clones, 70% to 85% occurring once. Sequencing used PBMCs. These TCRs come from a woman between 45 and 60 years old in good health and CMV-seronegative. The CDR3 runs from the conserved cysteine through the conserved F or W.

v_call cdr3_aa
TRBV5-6 CASSLLQGVGNEQFF
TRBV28 CASSPAFGWAKGEQFF
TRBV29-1 CSVAGYNQPQHF
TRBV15 CATSHPGQSYEQYF
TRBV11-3 CASSSGGPHNEQFF
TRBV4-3 CASSQDNAGGTQETQYF
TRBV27 CASSAQGALSGNTIYF
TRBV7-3 CASSLIAGNTGELFF
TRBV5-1 CASSGGTSYNEQFF
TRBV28 CASSPVGRETQETQYF
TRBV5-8 CASSSLTRQGRKKTQYF
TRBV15 CATSSGSGRAGETQYF
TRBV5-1 CASSLAGSSYEQYF
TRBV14 CASSQGEGHYVRETQYF
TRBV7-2 CASTNREGGELFF
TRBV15 CATSRDGSRSSGTPGELFF
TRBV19 CASIDRDRDYNEQFF
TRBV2 CASSGTGLLGGYTF
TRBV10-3 CAISAEGVTEAFF
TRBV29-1 CSVPQGAQNTEAFF
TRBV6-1 CASSASLGQGTYEQYF
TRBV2 CASSRTGDYGYTF
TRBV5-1 CASNPVGGDYTF
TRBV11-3 CASSLDLSSNEQFF
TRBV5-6 CASSSLSGYTF
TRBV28 CASSPAPRTGTDTQYF
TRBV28 CASSLRGTSGINERFF
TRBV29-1 CSVRTSANTGELFF
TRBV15 CATSRDRERELGEQFF